A single sample gave rise to the 18 T cell receptor beta chains below, sequenced in a study of T cells in Graves' hyperthyroidism and ophthalmopathy. Amplified TCR beta CDR3 regions derived from RNA transcripts. First-round RT-PCR with HTBI primers amplified the TCR CDR3 region. TCRdb processed the multiplex PCR reads anew with MiXCR; each CDR3 protein has one entry. The sample carries 500,000 to 800,000 distinct CDR3 sequences, about 14% recorded once. The source material was blood. The receptors were gathered from a woman in her forties or fifties with Graves' ophthalmopathy.

This clonotype has only a few counts. This chain uses TRBV28 with TRBJ2-5; TRBD1 aligns across 7 bases. The CDR3 loop spans 11 amino acids. The germline CDR1 and CDR2 sequences are MDHEN and SYDVKM. DNA of the CDR3: TGTGGGAGACAGGGTCAAGAGACCCAGTACTTC. As protein: CGRQGQETQYF.

The genes are TRBV20-1 and TRBJ1-2; maybe TRBD1 (6 bases). The CDR3 length is 13 residues. V lost 0 bases, J lost 7 bases, and 12 bases lay in between. Germline lookup yields CDR1 DFQATT and CDR2 SNEGSKA (reference sequence). The CDR3 nucleotides read TGCAGTGCTAGAGATTACAGGGAGAGTGGCTACACCTTC. Its protein product is CSARDYRESGYTF.

This clonotype was seen ten or more times. The rearrangement links TRBV28 to TRBJ2-7, with D uncertain. The V gene's germline CDR1 is MDHEN and CDR2 SYDVKM. This CDR3 is 14 amino acids long. Trimming removed 0 bases at V and 2 bases at J, with 8 bases between. CDR3 DNA sequence: TGTGCCAGCAGTTTATGGGGTCAAACCTACGAGCAGTACTTC. This gives the protein CASSLWGQTYEQYF.

This clonotype was detected only a few times. This chain links TRBV10-3 with TRBJ1-3; unclear D gene. The germline gives CDR1 ENHRY, CDR2 SYGVKD. The CDR3 spans 11 residues. V gave up 7 bases and J gave up 3 bases, with 4 bases separating them. The CDR3 coding sequence is TGTGCCATCACGATTGGAAACACCATATATTTT. This codes for CAITIGNTIYF.

This clonotype was seen a handful of times. The J gene is TRBJ2-2, the V gene TRBV10-3, with no clear D. CDR1 is ENHRY and CDR2 is SYGVKD in the germline V gene. The length of the CDR3 is 15 residues. The ends were cut back, 0 bases at V and 2 bases at J, with 7 bases in the middle. CDR3 residues: CAISESTGNTGELFF. CDR3 nucleotide sequence: TGTGCCATCAGTGAGTCGACCGGAAACACCGGGGAGCTGTTTTTT.

This clonotype was seen a handful of times. The rearrangement links TRBV7-9 to TRBJ2-2; 7 nucleotides agree with TRBD1. The CDR3 consists of 19 residues. Trimming took 5 bases from V and 5 from J; bases not matched to a gene: 20. Germline V gives CDR1 SEHNR, CDR2 FQNEAQ (reference sequence). In DNA, the CDR3 is TGTGCCAGCAGCGCCGTCCCGGGACAGCCCCAGAAAACTACCGGGGAGCTGTTTTTT. Its protein is CASSAVPGQPQKTTGELFF.

This clonotype showed up many times. The chain uses TRBV7-9 and TRBJ2-7; no clear D gene. The CDR3 is made up of 14 amino acids. Germline V lookup: CDR1 SEHNR, CDR2 FQNEAQ (reference sequence). Trimming removed 1 base from V and 2 bases from J, with 9 bases in between. CDR3 in DNA: TGTGCCAGCAGCTTAGAACAGTACCCCTACGAGCAGTACTTC. Translated: CASSLEQYPYEQYF.

The chain couples TRBV15 to TRBJ1-5; D ambiguous. This CDR3 has 13 amino acids. Germline assignment: CDR1 LNHNV and CDR2 YYDKDF (reference sequence). Trimming removed 3 bases at V and 6 bases at J, with 9 bases between. The CDR3 is CATSSSRFQPQHF. Here the CDR3 DNA reads TGTGCCACCAGCAGCTCCAGGTTTCAGCCCCAGCATTTT.

This clonotype was seen many times. The chain links TRBV20-1 to TRBJ1-2; 12 bases align to TRBD1. Trimming removed 6 bases from V and 4 bases from J; junction bases left unmatched: 6. Germline lookup yields CDR1 DFQATT and CDR2 SNEGSKA (reference sequence). The CDR3 runs to 14 residues. The CDR3 coding sequence is TGCAGTGCAGAAGGGACAGGGGGCCTCTATGGCTACACCTTC. This translates into CSAEGTGGLYGYTF.

This clonotype was seen only a few times. V is TRBV20-1 and J is TRBJ2-2; D gene uncertain. Deletions cut 4 bases from V and 2 bases from J, with 8 bases between. Germline assignment: CDR1 DFQATT and CDR2 SNEGSKA (reference sequence). The CDR3 length is 13 residues. The CDR3 is CSAIGPNTGELFF. The DNA for the CDR3 is TGCAGTGCTATAGGACCCAACACCGGGGAGCTGTTTTTT.

Many counts were recorded for this clonotype. The chain carries TRBV20-1 and TRBJ2-7, with D maybe TRBD2 (6 bases). Germline CDR1 DFQATT, CDR2 SNEGSKA (reference sequence). The germline V and J ends were trimmed by 3 bases and 5 bases, with 17 bases remaining between them. The CDR3 runs to 14 residues. CDR3 DNA: TGCAGTGCTAGGGGACTTGGAAGGGCTAACGAGCAGTACTTC. Residues: CSARGLGRANEQYF.

In this sample, this clonotype turned up a few times. This sequence joins TRBV5-5 and TRBJ2-4; no clear D gene. Between the trimmed V and J ends, which lost 4 bases and 4 bases, there was a span of 9 bases. In germline, CDR1 is SGHKS, CDR2 YYEKEE (reference sequence). The CDR3 extends over 13 amino acids. The CDR3: CASSEVKKNIQYF. CDR3 DNA: TGTGCCAGCAGCGAGGTTAAGAAAAACATTCAGTACTTC.

This clonotype was seen more than once but under ten times. This chain connects TRBV4-3 to TRBJ2-7; 9 nucleotides match TRBD2. The CDR3 runs 19 residues. Trimming took 3 bases from V and 6 from J; bases not matched to a gene: 21. In germline, CDR1 is LGHNA, CDR2 YSLEER. CDR3: CASSQWVSVREGPTGEQYF. CDR3 coding DNA: TGCGCCAGCAGCCAGTGGGTTTCGGTGCGGGAGGGCCCCACCGGCGAGCAGTACTTC.

The rearrangement uses TRBV6-2 or TRBV6-3 and TRBJ2-3, with 10 positions matching TRBD1. Germline V gene data show CDR1 as MNHEY and CDR2 as SVGEGT. V lost 5 bases to trimming and J lost 2 bases; unmatched junction nucleotides: 10. This CDR3 contains 17 residues. The CDR3 region is CASSRGGQGIYTDTQYF. CDR3 in DNA: TGTGCCAGCAGTCGGGGGGGACAGGGGATATACACAGATACGCAGTATTTT.

The chain couples TRBV30 to TRBJ2-3; TRBD2 agrees at 8 bases. The length of the CDR3 is 15 residues. V gave up 1 base and J gave up 6 bases; unmatched junction bases: 9. CDR1 and CDR2 from the germline V gene are GTSNPN and SVGIG (reference sequence). The CDR3 bases are TGTGCCTGGAGTGCCTTAGCGGGAACCTGGGATACGCAGTATTTT. This translates into CAWSALAGTWDTQYF. Full variable domain (outside the CDR3, taken from reference TRBV30 and TRBJ2-3): SQTIHQWPATLVQPVGSPLSLECTVEGTSNPNLYWYRQAAGRGLQLLFYSVGIGQISSEVPQNLSASRPQDRQFILSSKKLLLSDSGFYLCAWSALAGTWDTQYFGPGTRLTVL.

This clonotype was recorded at least ten times. This sequence joins TRBV27 and TRBJ2-3; D unresolved. Germline V gene data show CDR1 as MNHEY and CDR2 as SMNVEV (reference sequence). V lost 0 bases and J 4 bases, leaving 5 bases between the germline ends. CDR3 length: 13 residues. This chain's CDR3 is CASSLSLADTQYF. In DNA form, the CDR3 reads TGTGCCAGCAGTTTATCCCTAGCAGATACGCAGTATTTT.

This clonotype was seen only a few times. CDR3 in amino acids: CSVGGRGTEQFF. DNA for the CDR3: TGCAGCGTTGGAGGAAGGGGGACTGAGCAGTTCTTC. This chain connects TRBV29-1 to TRBJ2-1; weak D call: TRBD1 (6 bases). Germline V gene data show CDR1 as SQVTM and CDR2 as ANQGSEA. Trimming stripped 4 bases from V and 9 bases from J, with 13 bases between. The CDR3 totals 12 residues.

Comments on this clonotype: A much bigger clone sits one base away, suggesting this may be a read error. The gene calls are TRBV28 and TRBJ2-1, with a tentative D call TRBD2 (5 bases). Trimming shortened V by 8 bases and J by 2 bases, and 19 bases separated the two germline ends. CDR3 length: 16 amino acids. In germline, CDR1 is MDHEN, CDR2 SYDVKM. Written as DNA, the CDR3 is TGTGCCAGCCATGACTTTCTAGAGGGAGCCTACAATGAGCAGTTCTTC. Translated, it gives CASHDFLEGAYNEQFF.